This TCR beta chain originates from a study of blood T cell repertoires in COVID-19. As handled by the study authors: Estimation of nucleated cell counts was performed using reference gene primer amplification. Clones were sequenced by immunoSEQ multiplex PCR, and TCRdb holds only the in-frame ones, with some missing. The V and J calls and the clone size are those of that table, but D and trimming were determined from the DNA. The table records 200,000 to 250,000 clones, 90% of them present only once. Participant reports of clinical history set cohort assignment. Someone with COVID-19 had been met by exposed participants within 2 weeks before study entry. The CDR3 runs to 15 residues. Per the germline V gene, CDR1 is SGHRS and CDR2 is YFSETQ. V shed 0 bases and J shed 2 bases, with 11 bases lying between them.

The chain couples TRBV5-1 to TRBJ1-1; D remains unclear. The sample comprised PBMCs or T cells enriched from blood (not recorded which). This receptor was taken from a man aged 30 to 39 who had been exposed to COVID-19. For the CDR3, the DNA is TGCGCCAGCAGCTTGGCCAGGTCGGTAAACACTGAAGCTTTCTTT. Translated, it gives CASSLARSVNTEAFF. The entire variable domain, with the rest obtained from reference TRBV5-1 and TRBJ1-1, is as follows: KAGVTQTPRYLIKTRGQQVTLSCSPISGHRSVSWYQQTPGQGLQFLFEYFSETQRNKGNFPGRFSGRQFSNSRSEMNVSTLELGDSALYLCASSLARSVNTEAFFGQGTRLTVV.